Below, 25 T cell receptor beta chains from the same sample are listed, as sequenced in a study of spatial heterogeneity in lung cancer. From the 5' RACE reads, TCRdb called clonotypes with MiXCR, one entry per CDR3 protein. Here the sample spans approximately 4,800 distinct CDR3 sequences, 28% being singletons. Time point of the sample: sample taken at primary tumor resection. Unsorted whole RNA from tumor, nontumor lung or frozen PBMC underwent sequencing. The material was PBMCs, obtained at surgery. These receptors were obtained from a male donor with early-stage non-small cell lung cancer.

This clonotype is medium-sized (0.01 to 0.1%). CDR3 protein: CASSPAGIGLAKNIQYF. CDR3 bases: TGTGCCAGCAGCCCGGCCGGGATTGGACTAGCCAAAAACATTCAGTACTTC. The V and J genes are TRBV7-9 and TRBJ2-4; TRBD2 might be the D (5 bases). The CDR3 has 17 residues. V was cut by 5 bases and J by 0 bases, with 17 bases left in between. The germline gives CDR1 SEHNR, CDR2 FQNEAQ (reference sequence).

This clonotype is medium-sized. This chain connects TRBV4-2 to TRBJ2-1; no reliable D call. V was clipped by 0 bases and J by 12 bases, with 6 bases between them. The length of the CDR3 is 11 residues. Germline CDR1 LGHNA, CDR2 YNFKEQ. The CDR3 DNA is TGTGCCAGCAGCCAAGAAAGGCTGCAGTTCTTC. Translated: CASSQERLQFF.

This clonotype is termed medium-sized. The chain has TRBV15 and TRBJ2-2; D gene uncertain. With 5 bases removed from V and 1 base from J, the gap between germline ends came to 8 bases. The germline V gene encodes CDR1 LNHNV and CDR2 YYDKDF (reference sequence). The CDR3 is 14 residues long. The CDR3, as DNA: TGTGCCACCAGCGCCCGGAAGAACACCGGGGAGCTGTTTTTT. This codes for CATSARKNTGELFF.

This clonotype was recorded at least ten times. This sequence joins TRBV11-2 and TRBJ2-3; D remains unclear. Germline V gives CDR1 SGHAT, CDR2 FQNNGV. The CDR3 covers 16 residues. Trimming removed 1 base from V and 2 bases from J, with 13 bases in between. The CDR3 reads CASSLVSPRDTDTQYF. CDR3 nucleotide sequence: TGTGCCAGCAGCTTAGTGTCGCCGCGAGACACAGATACGCAGTATTTT.

By frequency in the sample, this clonotype is medium-sized. The chain links TRBV7-8 to TRBJ1-2, with D perhaps matching TRBD1 (6 bases). This CDR3 region has 15 residues. Germline CDR1 reads SGHVS; CDR2 reads FQNEAQ. Trimming shortened V by 5 bases and J by 6 bases, and 19 bases separated the two germline ends. CDR3 amino acids: CASSQNRGTSHGYTF. The CDR3 nucleotides are TGTGCCAGCAGCCAAAATAGGGGGACAAGTCATGGCTACACCTTC. Full variable domain (outside the CDR3, taken from reference TRBV7-8 and TRBJ1-2): GAGVSQSPRYKVAKRGQDVALRCDPISGHVSLFWYQQALGQGPEFLTYFQNEAQLDKSGLPSDRFFAERPEGSVSTLKIQRTQQEDSAVYLCASSQNRGTSHGYTFGSGTRLTVV.

The chain links TRBV28 to TRBJ2-3, with 8 positions matching TRBD1. V dropped 5 bases and J dropped 1; count of bases not matched to a gene: 11. Germline V gene sequence: CDR1 MDHEN, CDR2 SYDVKM. The CDR3 has 17 amino acids. The CDR3 sequence: CASSIPQGAVGTDTQYF. Written as DNA, the CDR3 is TGTGCCAGCAGTATACCCCAGGGGGCGGTTGGCACAGATACGCAGTATTTT.

The sample holds one count of this clonotype. The junction shows a germline mismatch at one end, possibly a read error. This rearrangement joins TRBV18 to TRBJ2-1; no firm D call. The CDR3 length is 13 residues. Germline V lookup: CDR1 KGHSH, CDR2 LQKENI. This CDR3 reads CASSSPSSNEQFF. The DNA of the CDR3 is TGTGCCAGCTCATCACCATCCAGCAATGAGCAGTTCTTC.

This clonotype was recorded a few times. The chain has TRBV7-2 and TRBJ1-4; D ambiguous. CDR3 length equals 13 residues. Trimming took off 2 bases at V and 4 bases at J, with 5 bases between the two ends. From germline, CDR1 is SGHTA and CDR2 FQGNSA. This CDR3 is CASSLWGNEKLFF. CDR3 in DNA: TGTGCCAGCAGCTTATGGGGTAATGAAAAACTGTTTTTT.

This clonotype is categorized as medium-sized (0.01 to 0.1%). The chain has TRBV7-3 and TRBJ2-4; TRBD2 aligns across 7 bases. Germline-derived CDR1 and CDR2 are SGHTA and FQGTGA. This CDR3 contains 15 residues. Germline trimming cut 2 bases from V and 7 bases from J; bases unmatched to any gene: 8. CDR3 in amino acids: CASSLVPAGNNIQYF. The CDR3 DNA is TGTGCCAGCAGCTTAGTTCCAGCGGGGAACAACATTCAGTACTTC.

This clonotype showed up just a few times. The chain is built from TRBV7-2 and TRBJ1-2; perhaps TRBD1 as D (5 bases). The CDR3 has 13 residues. In germline, CDR1 is SGHTA, CDR2 FQGNSA. Trimming pared 3 bases from V and 8 bases from J, leaving 13 bases between. The CDR3 loop reads CASSLGRVGGYTF. As DNA, the CDR3 is TGTGCCAGCAGCTTGGGCAGGGTTGGCGGCTACACCTTC. Filled out from reference TRBV7-2 and TRBJ1-2, the complete variable domain reads GAGVSQSPSNKVTEKGKDVELRCDPISGHTALYWYRQSLGQGLEFLIYFQGNSAPDKSGLPSDRFSAERTGGSVSTLTIQRTQQEDSAVYLCASSLGRVGGYTFGSGTRLTVV.

In this sample, this clonotype turned up a few times. V is TRBV5-1 and J is TRBJ2-1; no clear D gene. Germline loops: CDR1 SGHRS, CDR2 YFSETQ. V was pared by 2 bases and J by 7 bases, with 16 bases between. The CDR3 length is 15 residues. The CDR3 DNA reads as TGCGCCAGCAGCTTTATTCTTGGTTCGGAGAATGAGCAGTTCTTC. It translates to CASSFILGSENEQFF. Drawing the rest from reference TRBV5-1 and TRBJ2-1, the complete variable domain is KAGVTQTPRYLIKTRGQQVTLSCSPISGHRSVSWYQQTPGQGLQFLFEYFSETQRNKGNFPGRFSGRQFSNSRSEMNVSTLELGDSALYLCASSFILGSENEQFFGPGTRLTVL.

The V and J genes are TRBV6-6 and TRBJ2-7; the match to TRBD2 covers 12 bases. CDR1 is MNHNY and CDR2 is SVGAGI in the germline V gene (reference sequence). The CDR3 runs to 19 residues. The ends lost 1 base at V and 1 base at J; junction bases unmatched: 11. CDR3 nucleotide sequence: TGTGCCAGCAGTTACTTGACTAGCGGGAGTTCAGGGAGATCCTACGAGCAGTACTTC. Translated, it gives CASSYLTSGSSGRSYEQYF.

The V and J genes are TRBV20-1 and TRBJ2-2, with 9 bases fitting TRBD2. From germline, CDR1 is DFQATT and CDR2 SNEGSKA (reference sequence). CDR3 length: 17 amino acids. V gave up 1 base and J gave up 2 bases; unmatched junction bases: 8. Written as DNA, the CDR3 is TGCAGTGCTAGAGGCGGTAGCGGGGGAGCAAACACCGGGGAGCTGTTTTTT. Its translation: CSARGGSGGANTGELFF.

The chain uses TRBV10-1 and TRBJ2-1; 12 nucleotides align to TRBD2. The CDR3 spans 15 residues. With V trimmed by 6 bases and J by 4 bases, 4 bases remained unmatched. Germline-derived CDR1 and CDR2 are WNHNN and SYGVQD (reference sequence). The CDR3: CASSRTSGEYNEQFF. CDR3 DNA sequence: TGCGCCAGCAGCCGGACTAGCGGGGAATACAATGAGCAGTTCTTC.

The chain carries TRBV20-1 and TRBJ2-1; the match to TRBD2 covers 10 bases. The V and J ends lost 0 bases and 7 bases, in that order; junction bases with no gene match: 6. The CDR3 has 15 residues. In germline, CDR1 is DFQATT, CDR2 SNEGSKA (reference sequence). The CDR3 DNA is TGCAGTGCTAGAGACCCTAGCGGGAGTACTAATGAGCAGTTCTTC. It specifies CSARDPSGSTNEQFF.

This clonotype is deemed medium-sized (0.01 to 0.1%). This chain links TRBV4-1 with TRBJ1-5; a possible D gene is TRBD1 (5 bases). The germline V gene encodes CDR1 MGHRA and CDR2 YSYEKL. This CDR3 spans 16 amino acids. V was trimmed by 2 bases and J by 3 bases, leaving 14 bases between them. The CDR3 coding sequence is TGCGCCAGCAGCCAAACGACAGAGGTCCTCAATCAGCCCCAGCATTTT. Protein sequence: CASSQTTEVLNQPQHF.

This clonotype has just one count. The chain recombines TRBV6-6 with TRBJ1-4, with 8 bases fitting TRBD1. This CDR3 is built from 13 residues. Germline CDR1 MNHNY, CDR2 SVGAGI (reference sequence). V shed 10 bases, J shed 7 bases, and the junction held 8 bases outside the gene matches. In DNA, the CDR3 is TGTGCCACCCTGCCAGGGGGCTTTGAAAAACTGTTTTTT. As protein: CATLPGGFEKLFF.

This clonotype is categorized as medium-sized. The chain employs TRBV29-1 and TRBJ2-7; perhaps TRBD1 as D (5 bases). The CDR3 is 12 amino acids. V was clipped by 7 bases and J by 1 base, with 11 bases between them. Germline V gene data show CDR1 as SQVTM and CDR2 as ANQGSEA. CDR3 region: CSAMDTSYEQYF. The CDR3 coding sequence is TGCAGCGCTATGGACACGTCCTACGAGCAGTACTTC.

By its share, this clonotype is medium-sized. J is TRBJ2-3 and V is TRBV2; 7 bases line up with TRBD2. The CDR3 extends over 13 amino acids. J was trimmed by 4 bases and V by 6 bases; bases with no gene match: 4. CDR1 SNHLY and CDR2 FYNNEI come from the germline V gene. CDR3 residues: CASRGGQADTQYF. CDR3 bases: TGTGCCAGCAGGGGAGGGCAGGCAGATACGCAGTATTTT.

This clonotype has ten or more counts. This chain connects TRBV5-1 to TRBJ2-3; D remains ambiguous. The CDR3 has 12 residues. Trimming took 5 bases from V and 0 from J, leaving 4 bases between them. CDR1 and CDR2 from the germline V gene are SGHRS and YFSETQ. The DNA of the CDR3 is TGCGCCAGCAGTTATAGCACAGATACGCAGTATTTT. The encoded protein is CASSYSTDTQYF.

This clonotype showed up just a few times. The chain uses TRBV7-2 and TRBJ2-5; D unclear. The CDR3 extends over 13 amino acids. Per the germline V gene, CDR1 is SGHTA and CDR2 is FQGNSA. Trimming took off 5 bases at V and 2 bases at J, with 9 bases between the two ends. The CDR3 DNA reads as TGTGCCAGCAGCCGGACCCGACAAGAGACCCAGTACTTC. It yields the protein CASSRTRQETQYF.

This clonotype was counted at least ten times. The chain links TRBV28 to TRBJ1-3; D gene ambiguous. This CDR3 has 13 amino acids. V was shortened by 8 bases and J by 6 bases, with 14 bases between the two germline ends. From germline, CDR1 is MDHEN and CDR2 SYDVKM. CDR3: CASEDGRINTIYF. CDR3 DNA: TGTGCCAGCGAGGATGGCAGGATAAACACCATATATTTT.

This clonotype is labeled medium-sized. This rearrangement joins TRBV7-2 to TRBJ2-7, with 10 positions matching TRBD1. Germline CDR1 reads SGHTA; CDR2 reads FQGNSA. J gave up 5 bases and V 5 bases, and 12 bases lay outside the gene matches. The CDR3 has 16 amino acids. The CDR3 protein is CASSRTRDRGSHEQYF. The CDR3 DNA reads as TGTGCCAGCAGCCGTACTAGGGACAGGGGCAGCCACGAGCAGTACTTC. Filled out from reference TRBV7-2 and TRBJ2-7, the complete variable domain reads GAGVSQSPSNKVTEKGKDVELRCDPISGHTALYWYRQSLGQGLEFLIYFQGNSAPDKSGLPSDRFSAERTGGSVSTLTIQRTQQEDSAVYLCASSRTRDRGSHEQYFGPGTRLTVT.

The chain uses TRBV3-1 and TRBJ1-2; 7 bases are a match to TRBD1. Trimming removed 10 bases from V and 2 bases from J; junction bases left unmatched: 7. Germline-derived CDR1 and CDR2 are LGHDT and YNNKEL (reference sequence). This CDR3 has 13 residues. As DNA, the CDR3 is TGTGCCACCGGGACAGCGAAAAACTATGGCTACACCTTC. It encodes CATGTAKNYGYTF.

This chain links TRBV5-1 with TRBJ2-1, with 7 bases aligning to TRBD1. J lost 7 bases, V lost 9 bases, and 10 bases had no gene match. Germline-derived CDR1 and CDR2 are SGHRS and YFSETQ. The CDR3 consists of 13 residues. In nucleotides, the CDR3 is TGCGCCAACAGATTCCCCAGGGGGAATGAGCAGTTCTTC. Its protein is CANRFPRGNEQFF.